One sample yielded the 17 T cell receptor beta chains listed below, sequenced in a study of shared clonotypes between healthy human individuals. Some clones are missing from TCRdb's copy, which holds only in-frame ones; the method was immunoSEQ multiplex PCR. The repertoire holds approximately 1,500,000 clones, with approximately 96% as singletons. Sample: naive CD4+ T cells sorted from blood. Subset here: CD45RA+ positively selected. These receptors came from a young man in good health.

V gene TRBV5-1 combines with J gene TRBJ1-3; the D is unclear. The length of the CDR3 is 17 residues. With 7 bases removed from V and 0 bases from J, the gap between germline ends came to 20 bases. CDR1 is SGHRS, CDR2 YFSETQ, per germline. The CDR3 bases are TGCGCCAGCGGTCCGGGAATCTCCCGATACTCTGGAAACACCATATATTTT. Translating gives CASGPGISRYSGNTIYF.

V and J are TRBV10-3 and TRBJ2-7; tentative D call: TRBD1 (6 bases). The CDR3 is 13 amino acids. Trimming took off 6 bases at V and 1 base at J, with 10 bases between the two ends. Per germline, CDR1 ENHRY and CDR2 SYGVKD. The CDR3 reads CAIRKQGSYEQYF. CDR3 coding DNA: TGTGCCATCAGGAAACAGGGATCCTACGAGCAGTACTTC.

The V gene is TRBV11-2, the J gene TRBJ2-1, with 10 bases that match TRBD2. Germline assignment: CDR1 SGHAT and CDR2 FQNNGV. The CDR3 has 18 residues. V was pared by 0 bases and J by 7 bases, with 12 bases of the junction left unmatched. The DNA of the CDR3 is TGTGCCAGCAGCTTAGATCTGTTTAGCGGGAGGAAGGGGAATGAGCAGTTCTTC. Protein sequence: CASSLDLFSGRKGNEQFF.

This chain connects TRBV7-9 to TRBJ2-7; D not certain. Per germline, CDR1 SEHNR and CDR2 FQNEAQ (reference sequence). The ends were cut back, 5 bases at V and 3 bases at J, with 20 bases in the middle. This CDR3 is 16 amino acids long. Here the CDR3 DNA reads TGTGCCAGCAGCGGGATAGGTAGGCGGTCTAGCTACGAGCAGTACTTC. Translated, it gives CASSGIGRRSSYEQYF.

J is TRBJ1-1 and V is TRBV21-1. TRBV21-1 is noted as a pseudogene. This CDR3 contains 10 residues. The CDR3 region is CASSKPEAFF. CDR3 in DNA: TGTGCCAGCAGCAAGCCGGAAGCTTTCTTT.

The chain is built from TRBV5-6 and TRBJ1-2; TRBD1 agrees at 8 bases. The CDR3 is made up of 15 amino acids. Germline V gene sequence: CDR1 SGHDT, CDR2 YYEEEE. Losses at the gene ends were 0 bases for V and 0 bases for J; bases not matched to a gene: 1. The CDR3 DNA reads TGTGCCAGCAGCTTGGTGGACAGGGCTAACTATGGCTACACCTTC. Protein product: CASSLVDRANYGYTF.

The V call is TRBV25-1, the J call TRBJ1-2; D might be TRBD1 (5 bases). Per the germline V gene, CDR1 is MGHDK and CDR2 is SYGVNS. The V end lost 3 bases, the J end lost 4 bases, and 12 bases lay between the germline ends. The CDR3 consists of 14 residues. CDR3 sequence (DNA): TGTGCCAGCAGTGAGTGGGGGGACGGCTATGGCTACACCTTC. It specifies CASSEWGDGYGYTF.

The chain has TRBV9 and TRBJ1-2; D gene ambiguous. CDR1 and CDR2 from the germline V gene are SGDLS and YYNGEE. Trimming shortened V by 0 bases and J by 0 bases, and 9 bases separated the two germline ends. CDR3 size: 15 residues. The CDR3, as DNA: TGTGCCAGCAGCGTAGGGGAGGGTGCTAACTATGGCTACACCTTC. Protein sequence: CASSVGEGANYGYTF.

The J gene is TRBJ2-7, the V gene TRBV27, with a possible D match to TRBD1 (6 bases). Germline-derived CDR1 and CDR2 are MNHEY and SMNVEV (reference sequence). CDR3 length: 17 amino acids. Trimming left V 5 bases short and J 1 base short, with 21 bases between. This chain's CDR3 is CASSPRIRDKASYEQYF. The CDR3 region has the DNA TGTGCCAGCAGTCCCCGAATCCGGGACAAAGCATCCTACGAGCAGTACTTC.

This clone was seen a single time. The chain employs TRBV5-5 and TRBJ2-3; D might be TRBD2 (8 bases). Germline V gene data show CDR1 as SGHKS and CDR2 as YYEKEE (reference sequence). This CDR3 region has 15 residues. The V end was cut by 2 bases, the J end by 4 bases, with 14 bases between. The CDR3, as DNA: TGTGCCAGCAGCTTCTCGGGAGGGGGCCCAGATACGCAGTATTTT. As protein: CASSFSGGGPDTQYF.

V and J are TRBV19 and TRBJ1-5, with 9 bases matching TRBD1. The germline V gene has CDR1 LNHDA and CDR2 SQIVND (reference sequence). This CDR3 has 20 amino acids. The junction had 17 bases not matched to a gene; V was cut back by 5 bases and J by 0 bases. CDR3 protein: CASSLSNSGDREDSNQPQHF. The CDR3 DNA reads as TGTGCCAGTAGTCTCTCGAATTCGGGGGACAGGGAAGATAGCAATCAGCCCCAGCATTTT.

The gene calls are TRBV11-2 and TRBJ2-1; weak D call: TRBD2 (5 bases). The germline V gene has CDR1 SGHAT and CDR2 FQNNGV. The CDR3 has 17 amino acids. V gave up 5 bases and J gave up 3 bases, with 20 bases separating them. The CDR3 sequence is CASSVFRTSGSYNEQFF. The CDR3 nucleotides are TGTGCCAGCAGCGTATTCAGAACTTCTGGGAGCTACAATGAGCAGTTCTTC.

V usage is TRBV10-3 and J usage is TRBJ2-1, with D perhaps matching TRBD2 (7 bases). This CDR3 spans 13 amino acids. V lost 8 bases and J lost 5, with 13 bases in between. CDR1 is ENHRY, CDR2 SYGVKD, per germline. This CDR3 is CAIGEGGNNEQFF. The CDR3 nucleotides are TGTGCCATCGGGGAGGGGGGGAACAATGAGCAGTTCTTC.

The chain carries TRBV7-2 and TRBJ2-7; 14 nucleotides align to TRBD2. From germline, CDR1 is SGHTA and CDR2 FQGNSA. CDR3 length equals 16 residues. J was trimmed by 5 bases and V by 4 bases; bases with no gene match: 7. CDR3 residues: CASSSRTSGRRHEQYF. The CDR3 DNA reads as TGTGCCAGCAGCTCAAGGACTAGCGGGAGGCGCCACGAGCAGTACTTC.

The chain has TRBV15 and TRBJ2-3; TRBD2 is a possible D gene (6 bases). Germline values: CDR1 LNHNV, CDR2 YYDKDF (reference sequence). This CDR3 has 13 residues. Trimming took 3 bases from V and 9 from J, leaving 13 bases between them. CDR3 DNA sequence: TGTGCCACCAGCAGCGGGAGTTTTATGACGCAGTATTTT. The encoded protein is CATSSGSFMTQYF.

This clone came up once. The chain carries TRBV2 and TRBJ1-5; D is possibly TRBD1 (6 bases). Trimming cost V 7 bases and J 2 bases, with 12 bases left between them. Germline V gene data show CDR1 as SNHLY and CDR2 as FYNNEI. The CDR3 runs to 14 residues. The CDR3 nucleotides read TGTGCCAGCACCCCGGACAGAGGCAATCAGCCCCAGCATTTT. Translated, it gives CASTPDRGNQPQHF.

The chain uses TRBV7-2 and TRBJ2-1; 7 positions match TRBD1. From germline, CDR1 is SGHTA and CDR2 FQGNSA. The CDR3 consists of 15 residues. With 3 bases clipped from V and 5 bases from J, the junction kept 7 bases outside the gene matches. The CDR3 DNA is TGTGCCAGCAGCTTTCCGACAGGGTGGCACAATGAGCAGTTCTTC. It yields the protein CASSFPTGWHNEQFF.